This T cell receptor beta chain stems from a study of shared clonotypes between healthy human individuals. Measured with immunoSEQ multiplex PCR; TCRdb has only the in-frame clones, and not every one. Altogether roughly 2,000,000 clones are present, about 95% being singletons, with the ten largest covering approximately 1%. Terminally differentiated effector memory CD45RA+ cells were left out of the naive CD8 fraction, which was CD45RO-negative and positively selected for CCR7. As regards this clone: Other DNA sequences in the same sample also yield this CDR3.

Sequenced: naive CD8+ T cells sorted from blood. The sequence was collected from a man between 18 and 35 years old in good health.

The CDR3 here is CASSLAGNYEQYF. DNA for the CDR3: TGTGCCAGCAGCTTAGCGGGGAACTACGAGCAGTACTTC. This chain joins TRBV7-6 and TRBJ2-7, with unresolved D. Germline loops: CDR1 SGHVS, CDR2 FNYEAQ. The CDR3 consists of 13 residues. V lost 0 bases to trimming and J lost 3 bases, with 6 bases between them.